This record looks at one TCR beta chain sequence and its context. This sample was taken from a study of blood T cell repertoires in COVID-19. Study in general: The samples span acute and convalescent COVID-19 from the United States, Italy and Spain. PBMCs, B-cell-depleted T cells, or T cells provided the cDNA or gDNA that made up the material.

In the original analysis: Reference gene primers were amplified, and this amplification served to estimate nucleated cell counts. Clones were sequenced by immunoSEQ multiplex PCR, and TCRdb holds only the in-frame ones, with some missing. Clonal size and the V and J genes are those of that table, whereas D and trimming came from the DNA. The repertoire includes some 80,000 clones, around 79% of them detected once, and roughly 5% sits in the top ten. The sequenced sample consisted of peripheral blood. The sequence came from a woman of 80 years or more with active or convalescent COVID-19.

The DNA for the CDR3 is TGTGCCAGCAGGGGAGGGGATCCTTACTCTGGGGCCAACGTCCTGACTTTC. This gives the protein CASRGGDPYSGANVLTF. The chain is built from TRBV9 and TRBJ2-6, with TRBD2 identical over 7 bases. Germline values: CDR1 SGDLS, CDR2 YYNGEE. The CDR3 runs 17 residues. V lost 5 bases, J lost 0 bases, and 8 bases stayed unmatched.